One sample yielded the 27 T cell receptor beta chains listed below, sequenced in a study of CD8 T cells in Susac syndrome (dated by TCRdb to the late 2010s). Library creation used the immunoSEQ multiplex PCR assay. RNA was extracted using the RNeasy kit, and roughly 0.45 to 1 ug of the RNA was reverse transcribed with random hexamers. TCRdb ran its own pipeline on the public reads, namely fastp trimming at Q25 and MiXCR clone calling, and kept in-frame beta chains. Records with the same CDR3 protein are collapsed into one entry carrying the most frequent genes and DNA. The sample table shows some 200,000 distinct CDR3 sequences, and more than 85% are seen once. The ten largest clones take up roughly 0.087% of the sample. Sequencing used CD4+ T cells from PBMCs. These receptors all stem from a human donor with Susac syndrome.

V usage is TRBV4-1 and J usage is TRBJ2-3, with 14 bases lining up with TRBD2. Germline CDR1 reads MGHRA; CDR2 reads YSYEKL. The CDR3 sequence is 17 residues long. J was trimmed by 6 bases and V by 4 bases; bases with no gene match: 9. CDR3 nucleotides: TGCGCCAGCAGCCTTGGGGGACTAGCGGGAGCGGGGGATACGCAGTATTTT. It specifies CASSLGGLAGAGDTQYF.

This rearrangement joins TRBV18 to TRBJ2-5, with D possibly TRBD1 on 5 matching bases. CDR3 length equals 14 residues. V lost 4 bases, J lost 1 base, and 10 bases lay in between. From germline, CDR1 is KGHSH and CDR2 LQKENI. CDR3 region: CASSRDSIQETQYF. The CDR3 DNA is TGTGCCAGCTCACGCGACAGCATCCAAGAGACCCAGTACTTC.

V gene TRBV12-3 or TRBV12-4 combines with J gene TRBJ2-7; TRBD2 matches 7 bases. This CDR3 region has 14 residues. V trimming: 3 bases; J trimming: 2 bases; junction bases outside the gene matches: 4. CDR3 coding DNA: TGTGCCAGCAGTTTTACGGGAGGCACCTACGAGCAGTACTTC. Translated: CASSFTGGTYEQYF.

The chain joins TRBV28 to TRBJ1-2, with TRBD1 matching over 10 bases. The CDR3 runs 14 residues. V gave up 2 bases and J gave up 3 bases; unmatched junction bases: 0. The germline V gene encodes CDR1 MDHEN and CDR2 SYDVKM. The DNA for the CDR3 is TGTGCCAGCAGTTTAGGACAGGGGGACTATGGCTACACCTTC. The encoded protein is CASSLGQGDYGYTF.

The J gene is TRBJ2-7, the V gene TRBV20-1; TRBD2 matches 8 bases. V lost 3 bases to trimming and J lost 4 bases; unmatched junction nucleotides: 8. CDR3 size: 14 residues. Germline V gene data show CDR1 as DFQATT and CDR2 as SNEGSKA (reference sequence). The CDR3 reads CSASGGAIWYEQYF. CDR3 bases: TGCAGTGCTAGCGGGGGGGCAATATGGTACGAGCAGTACTTC.

The CDR3: CASSFTSGGKVSNQPQHF. The CDR3 DNA is TGTGCCAGCAGTTTTACGTCAGGAGGGAAAGTTAGCAATCAGCCCCAGCATTTT. V and J are TRBV12-3 or TRBV12-4 and TRBJ1-5; no definite D call. CDR3 length: 18 residues. Deletions cut 3 bases from V and 0 bases from J, with 18 bases between.

This clonotype appeared once. The chain combines TRBV15 with TRBJ2-7; tentative D call: TRBD1 (5 bases). This CDR3 is 14 amino acids long. CDR1 is LNHNV and CDR2 is YYDKDF in the germline V gene (reference sequence). The V end was cut by 3 bases, the J end by 3 bases, with 12 bases between. The CDR3 protein is CATSSRELGYEQYF. In DNA form, the CDR3 reads TGTGCCACCAGCAGCAGGGAACTCGGCTACGAGCAGTACTTC.

The chain has TRBV5-1 and TRBJ2-2; TRBD2 might be the D (6 bases). The CDR3 runs 16 residues. Germline-derived CDR1 and CDR2 are SGHRS and YFSETQ. The ends were cut back, 4 bases at V and 6 bases at J, with 19 bases in the middle. CDR3 in amino acids: CASSTGGSLPPGELFF. DNA of the CDR3: TGCGCCAGCAGCACTGGAGGGTCGCTTCCTCCCGGGGAGCTGTTTTTT.

In the case of this clonotype: Its ends do not fully match the called genes, so a read error is possible. The chain is built from TRBV5-1 and TRBJ1-6; possibly TRBD1 for D (6 bases). The CDR3 has 15 residues. Germline assignment: CDR1 SGHRS and CDR2 YFSETQ. The CDR3 reads CASSLSDRDNPPLHF. CDR3 sequence (DNA): TGCGCCAGCAGCCTTTCGGACAGAGATAATCCACCCCTCCACTTT. The full variable domain, completed using reference TRBV5-1 and TRBJ1-6, is KAGVTQTPRYLIKTRGQQVTLSCSPISGHRSVSWYQQTPGQGLQFLFEYFSETQRNKGNFPGRFSGRQFSNSRSEMNVSTLELGDSALYLCASSLSDRDNPPLHFGNGTRLTVT.

This clonotype came up a few times. The V gene is TRBV5-1, the J gene TRBJ2-5, with TRBD2 as a possible D gene (6 bases). This CDR3 contains 15 residues. V was trimmed by 1 base and J by 5 bases, leaving 15 bases between them. Germline V CDR1 and CDR2: SGHRS, YFSETQ. CDR3 sequence reads: CASSLNTGEAETQYF. The CDR3 nucleotides are TGCGCCAGCAGCTTGAACACCGGGGAGGCGGAGACCCAGTACTTC.

The genes are TRBV7-8 and TRBJ2-5, with 13 positions matching TRBD2. In germline, CDR1 is SGHVS, CDR2 FQNEAQ. The CDR3 sequence is 18 residues long. Trimming cost V 0 bases and J 3 bases; bases outside gene matches: 7. CDR3 amino acids: CASSLARLAGGPKETQYF. The CDR3 coding sequence is TGTGCCAGCAGCTTAGCTAGACTAGCGGGGGGACCGAAAGAGACCCAGTACTTC.

The chain employs TRBV12-3 or TRBV12-4 and TRBJ2-2, with a weak D call TRBD1 (6 bases). The length of the CDR3 is 14 residues. Trimming left V 10 bases short and J 5 bases short, with 17 bases between. CDR3 DNA sequence: TGTGCCACCACAAGGACAGAAAGGACCGGGGAGCTGTTTTTT. Translation: CATTRTERTGELFF.

The count of this clonotype is one. The chain combines TRBV19 with TRBJ1-5; unclear D gene. The V end was cut by 4 bases, the J end by 4 bases, with 17 bases between. This CDR3 region has 16 residues. The germline V gene encodes CDR1 LNHDA and CDR2 SQIVND (reference sequence). CDR3: CASSSTWGSQNQPQHF. CDR3 coding DNA: TGTGCCAGTAGTAGTACTTGGGGAAGTCAGAATCAGCCCCAGCATTTT.

This clonotype was seen only once. The chain couples TRBV28 to TRBJ2-5; perhaps TRBD1 as D (6 bases). Trimming left V 5 bases short and J 1 base short, with 8 bases between. The germline gives CDR1 MDHEN, CDR2 SYDVKM. This CDR3 is 13 amino acids long. Here the CDR3 reads CASSHRVQETQYF. The CDR3 DNA reads TGTGCCAGCAGTCACAGGGTCCAAGAGACCCAGTACTTC.

The rearrangement joins TRBV9 to TRBJ1-2; 7 bases are a match to TRBD1. Germline-derived CDR1 and CDR2 are SGDLS and YYNGEE. The V gene end was trimmed by 0 bases and the J gene end by 5 bases; junction bases not matched to a gene: 13. CDR3 length: 17 residues. The DNA of the CDR3 is TGTGCCAGCAGCGTAGGGACAGTCCCGCGGGGACAGTATGGCTACACCTTC. This encodes CASSVGTVPRGQYGYTF.

J is TRBJ2-2 and V is TRBV20-1; 12 bases are shared with TRBD2. This CDR3 has 16 amino acids. With V trimmed by 2 bases and J by 6 bases, 7 bases remained unmatched. From germline, CDR1 is DFQATT and CDR2 SNEGSKA (reference sequence). In nucleotides, the CDR3 is TGCAGTGCTAGAAAAGGGACTAGCGGGCCATCCGGGGAGCTGTTTTTT. It encodes CSARKGTSGPSGELFF.

The chain carries TRBV12-3 or TRBV12-4 and TRBJ1-1; D is ambiguous. Trimming took 2 bases from V and 6 from J, leaving 13 bases between them. The CDR3 sequence is 14 residues long. CDR3 bases: TGTGCCAGCAGTTTACCGGGTAGGGAAGCTGAAGCTTTCTTT. This codes for CASSLPGREAEAFF.

Only one count was recorded for this clonotype. V usage is TRBV4-1 and J usage is TRBJ1-5; the D is unclear. Per germline, CDR1 MGHRA and CDR2 YSYEKL. The length of the CDR3 is 15 residues. V lost 1 base, J lost 4 bases, and 11 bases lay in between. CDR3 region: CASSQVTDLNQPQHF. CDR3 in DNA: TGCGCCAGCAGCCAAGTCACAGACCTTAATCAGCCCCAGCATTTT.

In its sample, this clonotype was seen once. The chain joins TRBV20-1 to TRBJ2-7, with D perhaps matching TRBD1 or TRBD2 (5 bases each). V lost 0 bases to trimming and J lost 0 bases, with 18 bases between them. The CDR3 spans 17 residues. CDR1 DFQATT and CDR2 SNEGSKA come from the germline V gene (reference sequence). CDR3 residues: CSARDPTGRGASYEQYF. The DNA of the CDR3 is TGCAGTGCTAGAGATCCTACGGGGAGAGGGGCCTCCTACGAGCAGTACTTC.

This chain uses TRBV5-1 with TRBJ1-4, with 7 bases aligning to TRBD1. The CDR3 sequence is 14 residues long. Germline V lookup: CDR1 SGHRS, CDR2 YFSETQ. V shed 4 bases and J 4 bases; nucleotides not matched to a gene: 4. As DNA, the CDR3 is TGCGCCAGCAGCAAGGGGGACAGTAATGAAAAACTGTTTTTT. Translating it yields CASSKGDSNEKLFF.

V and J are TRBV7-9 and TRBJ2-5; TRBD2 matches 15 bases. The junction had 6 bases not matched to a gene; V was cut back by 5 bases and J by 5 bases. The CDR3 has 16 amino acids. Germline V lookup: CDR1 SEHNR, CDR2 FQNEAQ (reference sequence). The CDR3 nucleotides read TGTGCCAGCAGCCCCGGACTAGCGGGGGGGCACGAGACCCAGTACTTC. Translation gives CASSPGLAGGHETQYF.

V usage is TRBV7-2 and J usage is TRBJ2-3; 8 bases fit TRBD1. V lost 5 bases and J lost 2; bases outside the gene matches: 9. Germline CDR1 and CDR2: SGHTA and FQGNSA. The CDR3 totals 16 residues. This CDR3 is CASSTRRQGHTDTQYF. In DNA, the CDR3 is TGTGCCAGCAGCACAAGACGACAGGGGCACACAGATACGCAGTATTTT.

This clonotype was counted a single time. The chain combines TRBV28 with TRBJ2-1; D is undetermined. Trimming removed 3 bases from V and 3 bases from J, with 6 bases in between. The CDR3 is made up of 13 amino acids. Per the germline V gene, CDR1 is MDHEN and CDR2 is SYDVKM. DNA for the CDR3: TGTGCCAGCAGTTTGGGCAGCTACAATGAGCAGTTCTTC. Residues: CASSLGSYNEQFF.

DNA of the CDR3: TGTGCCAGCAGCACAACTGGACAGCTCAATCAGCCCCAGCATTTT. It encodes CASSTTGQLNQPQHF. The chain is built from TRBV27 and TRBJ1-5; tentative D call: TRBD1 (6 bases). Germline V gene lookup returns CDR1 MNHEY and CDR2 SMNVEV (reference sequence). This CDR3 region has 15 residues. With 6 bases removed from V and 3 bases from J, the gap between germline ends came to 15 bases.

V usage is TRBV6-5 and J usage is TRBJ2-7; 11 nucleotides line up with TRBD2. The germline V gene has CDR1 MNHEY and CDR2 SVGAGI. The CDR3 length is 18 residues. V was pared by 0 bases and J by 0 bases, with 7 bases of the junction left unmatched. The CDR3 spells CASSYSLVAGGSSYEQYF. DNA of the CDR3: TGTGCCAGCAGTTACTCGTTGGTAGCGGGGGGGTCCTCCTACGAGCAGTACTTC.

The table lists this clonotype with a few counts. The genes are TRBV30 and TRBJ1-1; TRBD1 might be the D (5 bases). Germline-derived CDR1 and CDR2 are GTSNPN and SVGIG (reference sequence). The CDR3 spans 12 residues. CDR3 sequence (DNA): TGTGGTGCCCAGGGATTGAACACTGAAGCTTTCTTT. It is translated as CGAQGLNTEAFF.

The chain links TRBV4-1 to TRBJ2-3; TRBD2 matches at 10 bases. The length of the CDR3 is 12 residues. CDR1 and CDR2 from the germline V gene are MGHRA and YSYEKL. Trimming removed 4 bases from V and 12 bases from J; junction bases left unmatched: 4. The CDR3 DNA is TGCGCCAGCAGCCCACCTAGCGGGAGTCAGTATTTT. Encoded protein: CASSPPSGSQYF.